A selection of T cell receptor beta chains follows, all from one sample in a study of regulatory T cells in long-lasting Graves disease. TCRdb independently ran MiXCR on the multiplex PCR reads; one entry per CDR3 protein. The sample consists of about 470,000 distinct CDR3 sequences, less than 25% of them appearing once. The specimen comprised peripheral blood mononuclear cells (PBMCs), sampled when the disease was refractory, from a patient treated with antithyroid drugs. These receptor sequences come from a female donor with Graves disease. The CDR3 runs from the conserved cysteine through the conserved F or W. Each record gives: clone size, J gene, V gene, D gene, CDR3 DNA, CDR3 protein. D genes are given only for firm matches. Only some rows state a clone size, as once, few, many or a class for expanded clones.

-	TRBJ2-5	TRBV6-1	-	TGTGCCAGCGCACGGACCCCACGACAAGAGACCCAGTACTTC	CASARTPRQETQYF
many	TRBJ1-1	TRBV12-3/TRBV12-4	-	TGTGCCAGCAGTCGGACAGAGATCACTGAAGCTTTCTTT	CASSRTEITEAFF
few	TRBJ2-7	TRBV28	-	TGTGCCAGCAGCCACATCCAGGGATACTACGAGCAGTACTTC	CASSHIQGYYEQYF
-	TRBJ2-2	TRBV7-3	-	TGTGCCAGCAGCTTTTCCGGGGTGGGCGGGGAGCTGTTTTTT	CASSFSGVGGELFF
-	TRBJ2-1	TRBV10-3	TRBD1	TGTGCCATCAGTGAAGAGGACAGGGACAACAATGAGCAGTTCTTC	CAISEEDRDNNEQFF
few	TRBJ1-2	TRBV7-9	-	TGTGCCAGCAGCTCTTCTCGGACAGTCCTACAGGATGGCTACACCTTC	CASSSSRTVLQDGYTF
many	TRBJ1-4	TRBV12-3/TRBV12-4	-	TGTGCCAGCAGTCCGGACACGAATGAAAAACTGTTTTTT	CASSPDTNEKLFF
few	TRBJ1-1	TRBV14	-	TGTGCCAGCAGCCAAGATTTTTTATACTCCTCCTGGGGGGCTGAAGCTTTCTTT	CASSQDFLYSSWGAEAFF
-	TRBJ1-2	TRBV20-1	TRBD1	TGCAGTGCTGGGACAGGGGGCAACTATGGCTACACCTTC	CSAGTGGNYGYTF
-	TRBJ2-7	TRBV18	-	TGTGCCAGCTCACCCATCCTTGGCCGGGACTTATCATCGTCCGAGCAGTACTTC	CASSPILGRDLSSSEQYF
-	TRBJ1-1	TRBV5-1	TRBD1	TGCGCCAGCAGCCGGACAGGGGGCTTGAACACTGAAGCTTTCTTT	CASSRTGGLNTEAFF
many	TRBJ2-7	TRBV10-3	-	TGTGCCATCTTCGAAGGGAACGAGCAGTACTTC	CAIFEGNEQYF
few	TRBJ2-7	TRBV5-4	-	TGTGCCAGCAGGAAGTTGGGTGGGAGCTACGAGCAGTACTTC	CASRKLGGSYEQYF
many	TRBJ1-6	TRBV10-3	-	TGTGCCACCAGCCGGACGGAAAATTCACCCCTCCACTTT	CATSRTENSPLHF
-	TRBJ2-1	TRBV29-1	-	TGCAGCGGCCGACCGGACTGGGTTTCAGTAGGTGAGCAGTTCTTC	CSGRPDWVSVGEQFF